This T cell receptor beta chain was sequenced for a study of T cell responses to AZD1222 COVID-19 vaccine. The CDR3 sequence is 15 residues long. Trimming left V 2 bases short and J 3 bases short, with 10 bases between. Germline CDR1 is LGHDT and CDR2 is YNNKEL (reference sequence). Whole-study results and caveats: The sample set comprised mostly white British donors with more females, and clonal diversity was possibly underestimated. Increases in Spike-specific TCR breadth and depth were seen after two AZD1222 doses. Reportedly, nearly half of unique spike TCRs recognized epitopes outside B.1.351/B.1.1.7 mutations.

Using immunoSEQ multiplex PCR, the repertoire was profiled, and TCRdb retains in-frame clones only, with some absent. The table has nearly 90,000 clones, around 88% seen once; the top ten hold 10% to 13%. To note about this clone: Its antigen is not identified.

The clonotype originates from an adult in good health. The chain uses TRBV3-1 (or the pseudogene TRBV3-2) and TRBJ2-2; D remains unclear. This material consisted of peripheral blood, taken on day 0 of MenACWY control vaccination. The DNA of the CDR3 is TGTGCCAGCAGCCAATGGGAAGATCACACCGGGGAGCTGTTTTTT. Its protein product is CASSQWEDHTGELFF.